The following is a T cell receptor (beta chain) sequence with its context. Its specificity is unknown. This specimen belongs to a study of regulatory T cells in long-lasting Graves disease. Notes on the study in general: The study found TRBV28, TRBJ1-2 and TRBJ2-5 favored in persistent disease.

From germline, CDR1 is MNHEY and CDR2 SVGEGT. This CDR3 is built from 14 residues. Trimming removed 4 bases at V and 2 bases at J, with 12 bases between. Time point here: newly diagnosed GD, antithyroid drugs for less than 3 months. RNA isolated from PBMCs was used to make the TCR library. Patients with Graves' disease were diagnosed by American Thyroid Association guidelines. Combining iRepertoire HTBI primers with Arm-PCR of CDR3 regions, the authors built TCR beta libraries. MiXCR was run by TCRdb on the multiplex PCR reads, yielding one entry per CDR3 protein. The sample yields about 470,000 distinct CDR3 sequences, just under 15% seen once. The same data also went into a second study, on T cells in Graves' hyperthyroidism and ophthalmopathy. That work states: Exclusion followed for patients with uncontrolled infection, other autoimmune disease, pregnancy or lactation. Diagnostic decisions used clinical symptoms, serum thyroxine and TRAb, thyroid ultrasound and orbital computed tomography.

The receptor's source is a woman between 25 and 40 years old with Graves disease. This sequence joins TRBV6-2 or TRBV6-3 and TRBJ2-7; perhaps TRBD1 as D (7 bases). Sequencing was performed on peripheral blood mononuclear cells (PBMCs), taken at new diagnosis, from a patient treated with antithyroid drugs. CDR3 protein: CASSLQGRPYEQYF. CDR3 nucleotide sequence: TGTGCCAGCAGTTTACAGGGGAGGCCCTACGAGCAGTACTTC.